This section outlines one T cell receptor (beta chain) sequence together with its context. Its antigen is still unknown. This entry is derived from a study of naive and memory T cell subsets. General study findings and limits: Over 90% of naive TCR sequences appeared only once after error correction, unlike memory subsets. Especially in CD8 cells, naive repertoires contained a few larger clonotypes, possibly CD45RA-re-expressing memory cells. Clonotypes here are unpaired alpha or beta chain sequences.

Two oligonucleotides, mixed equimolar, formed the beta constant-region primer covering TRBC1 and TRBC2. Nested alpha and beta constant-region primers with the SP2 primer drove four PCR rounds on ligated cDNA. TCRdb passed the UMI-ligation and nested PCR reads through MiXCR, listing each CDR3 protein once. The sample contains 120,000 to 150,000 distinct CDR3 sequences, roughly a fifth of which appear only once. After CD4 positive bead selection, the CD4-negative fraction gave CD8 T cells. Four subsets defined by CD45RA and CD27 were sorted after CD3, CD4, CD8 and live/dead staining. Between the trimmed V and J ends, which lost 6 bases and 5 bases, there was a span of 17 bases. The CDR3 totals 15 residues.

The TCR comes from a human donor in good health. The sequenced material came from naive CD8+ T cells from blood. The chain joins TRBV12-3 or TRBV12-4 to TRBJ2-1, with D possibly matching TRBD2 (6 bases). The CDR3 DNA reads TGTGCCAGCAGCCAGACTAGTAACGAGAACAATGAGCAGTTCTTC. It is translated as CASSQTSNENNEQFF.